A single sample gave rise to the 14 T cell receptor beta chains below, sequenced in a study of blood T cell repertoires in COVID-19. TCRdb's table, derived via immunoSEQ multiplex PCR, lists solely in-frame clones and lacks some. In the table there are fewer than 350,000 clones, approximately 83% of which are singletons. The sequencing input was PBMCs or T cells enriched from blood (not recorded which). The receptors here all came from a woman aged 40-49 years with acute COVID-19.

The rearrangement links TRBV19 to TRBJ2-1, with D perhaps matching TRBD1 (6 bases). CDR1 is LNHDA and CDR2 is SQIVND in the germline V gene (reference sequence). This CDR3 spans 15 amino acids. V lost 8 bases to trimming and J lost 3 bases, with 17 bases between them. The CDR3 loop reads CASRRYADSYNEQFF. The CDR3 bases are TGTGCCAGTCGTCGTTATGCGGACAGCTACAATGAGCAGTTCTTC.

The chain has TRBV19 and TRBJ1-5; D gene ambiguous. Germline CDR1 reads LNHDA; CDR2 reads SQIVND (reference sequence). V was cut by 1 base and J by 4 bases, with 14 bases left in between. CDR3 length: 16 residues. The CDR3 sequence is CASSIVQTPRNQPQHF. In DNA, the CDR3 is TGTGCCAGTAGTATAGTACAGACCCCACGAAATCAGCCCCAGCATTTT. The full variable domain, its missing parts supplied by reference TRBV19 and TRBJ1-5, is DGGITQSPKYLFRKEGQNVTLSCEQNLNHDAMYWYRQDPGQGLRLIYYSQIVNDFQKGDIAEGYSVSREKKESFPLTVTSAQKNPTAFYLCASSIVQTPRNQPQHFGDGTRLSIL.

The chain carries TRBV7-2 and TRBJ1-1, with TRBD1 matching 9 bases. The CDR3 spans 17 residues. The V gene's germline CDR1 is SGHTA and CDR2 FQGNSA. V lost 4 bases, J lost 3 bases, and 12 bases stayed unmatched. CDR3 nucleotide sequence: TGTGCCAGCAGCTCGTCCCGGGACAGGGTTCGGCACACTGAAGCTTTCTTT. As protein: CASSSSRDRVRHTEAFF.

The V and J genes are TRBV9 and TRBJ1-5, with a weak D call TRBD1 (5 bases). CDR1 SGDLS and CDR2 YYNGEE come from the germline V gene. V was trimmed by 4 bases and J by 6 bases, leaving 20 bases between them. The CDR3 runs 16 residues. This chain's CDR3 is CASSHWCRETSQPQHF. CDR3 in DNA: TGTGCCAGCAGCCACTGGTGCAGGGAAACGAGTCAGCCCCAGCATTTT.

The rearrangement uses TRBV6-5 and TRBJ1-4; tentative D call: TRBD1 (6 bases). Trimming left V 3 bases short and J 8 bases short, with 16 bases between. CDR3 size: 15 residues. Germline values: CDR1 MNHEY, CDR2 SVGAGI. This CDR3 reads CASSYGGGVEEKLFF. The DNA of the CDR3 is TGTGCCAGCAGTTATGGGGGGGGCGTAGAGGAAAAACTGTTTTTT.

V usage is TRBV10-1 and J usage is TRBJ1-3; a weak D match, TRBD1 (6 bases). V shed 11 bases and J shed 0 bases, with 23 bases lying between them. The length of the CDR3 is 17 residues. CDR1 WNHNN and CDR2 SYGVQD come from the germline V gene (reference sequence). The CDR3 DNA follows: TGCGCCGGCAAATACAGGGCCCCCCATAGCTCTGGAAACACCATATATTTT. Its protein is CAGKYRAPHSSGNTIYF.

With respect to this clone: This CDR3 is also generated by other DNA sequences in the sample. CDR3 residues: CASSLGRSTDTQYF. CDR3 coding DNA: TGTGCCAGCAGCTTAGGCAGAAGCACAGATACGCAGTATTTT. The V gene is TRBV7-2, the J gene TRBJ2-3; D remains unclear. This CDR3 is built from 14 residues. Trimming removed 1 base at V and 0 bases at J, with 5 bases between. CDR1 is SGHTA, CDR2 FQGNSA, per germline.

The CDR3 bases are TGCAGCGTACGGACAAACGGAAATTCACCCCTCCACTTT. Amino acid sequence: CSVRTNGNSPLHF. The chain couples TRBV29-1 to TRBJ1-6, with a weak D call TRBD1 (5 bases). Germline CDR1 and CDR2: SQVTM and ANQGSEA. The CDR3 is made up of 13 amino acids. Trimming pared 6 bases from V and 7 bases from J, leaving 13 bases between.

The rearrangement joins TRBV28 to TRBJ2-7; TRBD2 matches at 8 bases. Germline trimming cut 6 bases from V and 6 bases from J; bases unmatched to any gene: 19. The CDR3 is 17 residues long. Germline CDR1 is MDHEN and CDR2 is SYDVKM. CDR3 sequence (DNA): TGTGCCAGCAGACCAGCGGGAGTGTTCTCAATTCATATCGAGCAGTACTTC. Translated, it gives CASRPAGVFSIHIEQYF.

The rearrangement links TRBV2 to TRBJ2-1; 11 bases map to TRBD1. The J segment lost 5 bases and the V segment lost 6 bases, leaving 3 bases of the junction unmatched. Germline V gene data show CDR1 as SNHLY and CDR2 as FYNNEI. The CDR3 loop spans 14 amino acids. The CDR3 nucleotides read TGTGCCAGCAGGGACAGGGGGCGAAACAATGAGCAGTTCTTC. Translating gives CASRDRGRNNEQFF.

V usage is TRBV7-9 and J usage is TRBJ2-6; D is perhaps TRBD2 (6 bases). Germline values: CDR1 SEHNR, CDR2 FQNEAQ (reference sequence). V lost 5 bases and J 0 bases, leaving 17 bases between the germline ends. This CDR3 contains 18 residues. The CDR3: CASSVTGTQSSGANVLTF. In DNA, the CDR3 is TGTGCCAGCAGCGTAACCGGGACTCAAAGCTCTGGGGCCAACGTCCTGACTTTC.

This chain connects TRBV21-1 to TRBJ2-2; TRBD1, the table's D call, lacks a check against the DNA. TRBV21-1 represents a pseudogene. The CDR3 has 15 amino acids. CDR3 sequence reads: CASSTPDRVCGELFF. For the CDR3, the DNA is TGTGCCAGCAGCACCCCGGACAGGGTTTGCGGGGAGCTGTTTTTT.

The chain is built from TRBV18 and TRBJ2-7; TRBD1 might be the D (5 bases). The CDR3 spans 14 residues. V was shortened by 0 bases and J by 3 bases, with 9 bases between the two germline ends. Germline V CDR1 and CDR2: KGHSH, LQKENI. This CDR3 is CASSPPDQGYEQYF. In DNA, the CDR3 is TGTGCCAGCTCACCACCGGATCAGGGCTACGAGCAGTACTTC.

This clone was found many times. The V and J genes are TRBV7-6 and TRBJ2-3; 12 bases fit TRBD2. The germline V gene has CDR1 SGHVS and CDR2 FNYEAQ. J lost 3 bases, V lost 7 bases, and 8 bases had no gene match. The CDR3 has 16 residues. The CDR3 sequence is CASKGLAGSLTDTQYF. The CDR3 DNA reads TGTGCCAGCAAAGGACTAGCGGGAAGCCTTACAGATACGCAGTATTTT.